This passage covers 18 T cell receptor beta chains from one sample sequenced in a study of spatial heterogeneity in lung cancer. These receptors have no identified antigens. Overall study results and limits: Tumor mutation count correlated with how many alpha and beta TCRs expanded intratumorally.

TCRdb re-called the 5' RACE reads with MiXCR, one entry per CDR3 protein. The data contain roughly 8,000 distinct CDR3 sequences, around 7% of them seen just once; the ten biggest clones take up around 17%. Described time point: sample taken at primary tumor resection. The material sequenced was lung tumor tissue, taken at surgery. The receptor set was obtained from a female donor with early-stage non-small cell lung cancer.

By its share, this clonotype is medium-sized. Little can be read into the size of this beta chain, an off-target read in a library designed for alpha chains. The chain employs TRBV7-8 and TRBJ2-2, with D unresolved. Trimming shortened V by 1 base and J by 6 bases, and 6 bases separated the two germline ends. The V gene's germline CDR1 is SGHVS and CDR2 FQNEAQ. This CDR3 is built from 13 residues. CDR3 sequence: CASSLVQAGELFF. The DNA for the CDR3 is TGTGCCAGCAGCTTAGTGCAGGCCGGGGAGCTGTTTTTT.

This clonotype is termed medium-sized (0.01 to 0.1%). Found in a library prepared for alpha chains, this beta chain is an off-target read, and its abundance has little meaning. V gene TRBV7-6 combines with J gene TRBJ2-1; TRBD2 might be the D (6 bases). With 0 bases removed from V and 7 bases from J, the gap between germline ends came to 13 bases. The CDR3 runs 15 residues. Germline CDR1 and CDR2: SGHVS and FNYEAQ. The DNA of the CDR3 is TGTGCCAGCAGCTTAGCCCATGGAGGGTTGAATGAGCAGTTCTTC. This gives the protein CASSLAHGGLNEQFF.

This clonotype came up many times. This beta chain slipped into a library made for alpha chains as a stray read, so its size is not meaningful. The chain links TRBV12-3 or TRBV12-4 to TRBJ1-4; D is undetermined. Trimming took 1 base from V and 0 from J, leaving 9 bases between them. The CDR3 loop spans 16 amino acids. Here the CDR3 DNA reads TGTGCCAGCAGTTTAGGGGTCACAACAACTAATGAAAAACTGTTTTTT. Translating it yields CASSLGVTTTNEKLFF.

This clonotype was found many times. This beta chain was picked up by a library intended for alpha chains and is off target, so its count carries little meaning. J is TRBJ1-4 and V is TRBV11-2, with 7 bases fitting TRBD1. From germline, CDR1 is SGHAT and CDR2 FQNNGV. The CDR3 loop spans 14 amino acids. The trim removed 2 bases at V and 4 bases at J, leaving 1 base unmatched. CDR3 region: CASSLQGGNEKLFF. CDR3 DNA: TGTGCCAGCAGCTTACAGGGGGGTAATGAAAAACTGTTTTTT.

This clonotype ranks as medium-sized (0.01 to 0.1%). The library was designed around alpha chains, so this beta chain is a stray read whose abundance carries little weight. This CDR3 is CASSAAVAGVEQFF. CDR3 nucleotide sequence: TGTGCCAGCAGCGCAGCGGTAGCGGGAGTTGAGCAGTTCTTC. The chain uses TRBV9 and TRBJ2-1; 9 bases fit TRBD2. Losses at the gene ends were 3 bases for V and 9 bases for J; bases not matched to a gene: 7. The germline V gene encodes CDR1 SGDLS and CDR2 YYNGEE. The CDR3 loop spans 14 amino acids.

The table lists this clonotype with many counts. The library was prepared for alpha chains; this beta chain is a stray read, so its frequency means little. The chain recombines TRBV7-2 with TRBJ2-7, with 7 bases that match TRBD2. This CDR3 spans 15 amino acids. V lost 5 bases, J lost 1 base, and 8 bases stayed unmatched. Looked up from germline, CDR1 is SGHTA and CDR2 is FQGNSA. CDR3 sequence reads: CASSQMGLTSYEQYF. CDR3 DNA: TGTGCCAGCAGCCAGATGGGACTAACTTCCTACGAGCAGTACTTC.

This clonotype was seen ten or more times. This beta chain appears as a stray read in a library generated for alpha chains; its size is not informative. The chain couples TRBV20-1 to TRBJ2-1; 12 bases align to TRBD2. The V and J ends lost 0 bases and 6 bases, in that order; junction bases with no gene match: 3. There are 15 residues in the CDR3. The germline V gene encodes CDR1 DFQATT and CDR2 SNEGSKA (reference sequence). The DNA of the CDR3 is TGCAGTGCTAGAGATTGGGGACTAGCGGGCAATGAGCAGTTCTTC. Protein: CSARDWGLAGNEQFF.

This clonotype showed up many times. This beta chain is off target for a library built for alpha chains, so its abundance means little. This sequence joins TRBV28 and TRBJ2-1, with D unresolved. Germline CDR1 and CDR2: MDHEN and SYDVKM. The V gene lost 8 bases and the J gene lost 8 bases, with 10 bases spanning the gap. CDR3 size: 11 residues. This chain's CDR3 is CASWAPYEQFF. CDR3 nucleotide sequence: TGTGCCAGCTGGGCCCCCTATGAGCAGTTCTTC. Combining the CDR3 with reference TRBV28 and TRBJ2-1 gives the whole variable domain DVKVTQSSRYLVKRTGEKVFLECVQDMDHENMFWYRQDPGLGLRLIYFSYDVKMKEKGDIPEGYSVSREKKERFSLILESASTNQTSMYLCASWAPYEQFFGPGTRLTVL.

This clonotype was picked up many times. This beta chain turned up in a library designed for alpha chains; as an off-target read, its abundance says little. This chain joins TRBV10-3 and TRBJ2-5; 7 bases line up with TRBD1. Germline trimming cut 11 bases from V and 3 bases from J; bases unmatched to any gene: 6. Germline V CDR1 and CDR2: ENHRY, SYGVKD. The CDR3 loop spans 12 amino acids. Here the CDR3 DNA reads TGTGCCGTCGGGACAGCCGAAGAGACCCAGTACTTC. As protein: CAVGTAEETQYF.

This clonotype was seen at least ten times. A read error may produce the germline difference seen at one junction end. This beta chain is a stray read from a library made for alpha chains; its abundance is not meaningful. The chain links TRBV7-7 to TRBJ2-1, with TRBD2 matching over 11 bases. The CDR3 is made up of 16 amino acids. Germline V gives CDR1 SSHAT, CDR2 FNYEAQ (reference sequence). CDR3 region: CASSALTSGSSSEQFF. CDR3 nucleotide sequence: TGTGCTAGCAGCGCGTTAACTAGCGGGAGCTCGTCTGAGCAGTTCTTC.

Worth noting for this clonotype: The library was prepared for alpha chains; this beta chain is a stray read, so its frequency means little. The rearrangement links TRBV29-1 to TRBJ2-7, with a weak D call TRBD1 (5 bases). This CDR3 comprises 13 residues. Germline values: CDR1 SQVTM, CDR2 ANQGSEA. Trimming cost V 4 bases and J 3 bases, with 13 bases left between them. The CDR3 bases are TGCAGCGTTGTCTCCGACACAGGCTACGAGCAGTACTTC. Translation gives CSVVSDTGYEQYF.

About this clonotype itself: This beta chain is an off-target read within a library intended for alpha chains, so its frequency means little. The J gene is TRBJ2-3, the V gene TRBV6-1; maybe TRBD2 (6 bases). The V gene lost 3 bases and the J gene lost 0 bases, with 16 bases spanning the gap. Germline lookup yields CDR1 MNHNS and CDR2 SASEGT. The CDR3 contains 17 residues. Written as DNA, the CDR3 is TGTGCCAGCAGTGAGACTCTGCCCGCGGGGAGCACAGATACGCAGTATTTT. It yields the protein CASSETLPAGSTDTQYF.

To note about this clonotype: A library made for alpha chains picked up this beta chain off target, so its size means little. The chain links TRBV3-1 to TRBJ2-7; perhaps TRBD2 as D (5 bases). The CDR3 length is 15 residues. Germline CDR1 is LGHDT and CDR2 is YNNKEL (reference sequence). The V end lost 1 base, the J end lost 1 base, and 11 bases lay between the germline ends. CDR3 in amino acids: CASSQGRLGSYEQYF. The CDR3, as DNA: TGTGCCAGCAGCCAAGGGAGGCTAGGTTCCTACGAGCAGTACTTC.

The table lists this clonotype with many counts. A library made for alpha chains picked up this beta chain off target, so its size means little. In nucleotides, the CDR3 is TGTGCCAGCAGCTTGCCTGGCACAGATCACAATGAGCAGTTCTTC. This encodes CASSLPGTDHNEQFF. The V gene is TRBV5-6, the J gene TRBJ2-1; D remains unclear. Germline V gene sequence: CDR1 SGHDT, CDR2 YYEEEE. Deletions cut 1 base from V and 5 bases from J, with 13 bases between. This CDR3 region has 15 residues.

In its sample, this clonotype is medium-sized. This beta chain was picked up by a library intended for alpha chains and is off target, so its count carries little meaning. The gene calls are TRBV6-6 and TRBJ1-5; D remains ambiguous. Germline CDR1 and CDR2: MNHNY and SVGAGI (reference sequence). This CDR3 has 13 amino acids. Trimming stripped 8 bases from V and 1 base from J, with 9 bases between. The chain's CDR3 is CASLERSNQPQHF. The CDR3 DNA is TGTGCCAGCCTGGAGCGAAGCAATCAGCCCCAGCATTTT.

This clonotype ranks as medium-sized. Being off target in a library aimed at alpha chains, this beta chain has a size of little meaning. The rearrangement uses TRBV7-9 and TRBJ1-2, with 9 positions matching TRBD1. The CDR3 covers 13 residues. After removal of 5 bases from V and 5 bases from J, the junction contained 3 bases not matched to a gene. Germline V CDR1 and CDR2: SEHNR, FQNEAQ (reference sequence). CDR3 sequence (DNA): TGTGCCAGCAGCCGACAGGGGGAATATGGCTACACCTTC. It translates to CASSRQGEYGYTF.

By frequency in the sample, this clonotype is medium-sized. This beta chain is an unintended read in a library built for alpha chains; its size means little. This chain's CDR3 is CASSFGTPNTGELFF. As DNA, the CDR3 is TGTGCCAGCAGCTTCGGGACACCGAACACCGGGGAGCTGTTTTTT. The chain joins TRBV7-3 to TRBJ2-2; perhaps TRBD1 as D (6 bases). Trimming shortened V by 3 bases and J by 0 bases, and 8 bases separated the two germline ends. Per the germline V gene, CDR1 is SGHTA and CDR2 is FQGTGA. This CDR3 spans 15 amino acids. Using reference TRBV7-3 and TRBJ2-2 for the parts outside the CDR3, the full variable domain is GAGVSQTPSNKVTEKGKYVELRCDPISGHTALYWYRQSLGQGPEFLIYFQGTGAADDSGLPNDRFFAVRPEGSVSTLKIQRTERGDSAVYLCASSFGTPNTGELFFGEGSRLTVL.

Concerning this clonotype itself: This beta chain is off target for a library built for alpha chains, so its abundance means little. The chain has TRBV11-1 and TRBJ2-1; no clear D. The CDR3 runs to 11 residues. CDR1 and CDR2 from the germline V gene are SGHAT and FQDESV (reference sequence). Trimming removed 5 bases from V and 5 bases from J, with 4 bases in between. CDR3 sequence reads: CASSIDNEQFF. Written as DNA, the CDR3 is TGTGCCAGCAGCATAGACAATGAGCAGTTCTTC.